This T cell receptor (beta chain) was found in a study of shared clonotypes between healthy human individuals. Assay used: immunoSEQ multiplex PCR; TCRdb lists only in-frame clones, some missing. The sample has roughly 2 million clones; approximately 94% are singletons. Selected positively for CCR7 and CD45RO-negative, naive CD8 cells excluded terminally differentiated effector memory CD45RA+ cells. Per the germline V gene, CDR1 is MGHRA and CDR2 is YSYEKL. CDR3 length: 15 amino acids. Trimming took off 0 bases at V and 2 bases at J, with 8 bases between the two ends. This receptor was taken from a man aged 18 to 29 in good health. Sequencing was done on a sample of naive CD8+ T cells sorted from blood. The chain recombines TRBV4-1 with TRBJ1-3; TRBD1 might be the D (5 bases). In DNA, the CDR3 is TGCGCCAGCAGCCAAGATCCCAGGGCTGGAAACACCATATATTTT. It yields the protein CASSQDPRAGNTIYF.